This paragraph covers one TCR beta chain sequence. Its cognate antigen is unknown. The data were obtained in a study of cytomegalovirus exposure and HLA in healthy donors. Whole-study findings and limits: It has been reported that TCR beta sequences accurately predicted the HLA-A and HLA-B alleles of most subjects.

CDR3 length: 13 amino acids. Germline CDR1 and CDR2: MNHEY and SVGAGI. Trimming at V came to 9 bases and at J to 4 bases, leaving 9 bases not matched to a gene. PCR primers comprised 60 Vbeta and 13 Jbeta primers. Sequencing was performed with immunoSEQ multiplex PCR; in TCRdb, only in-frame clones are kept and a portion is missing. The profile shows over 150,000 clones, 75% of them singletons. The receptor comes from a woman aged 50 to 60 in good health and CMV-seropositive. This chain uses TRBV6-5 with TRBJ2-7; TRBD1 aligns across 7 bases. Sequenced input: PBMCs. In DNA, the CDR3 is TGTGCCAGTTTCCGGGGACAGTTATACGAGCAGTACTTC. It encodes CASFRGQLYEQYF.